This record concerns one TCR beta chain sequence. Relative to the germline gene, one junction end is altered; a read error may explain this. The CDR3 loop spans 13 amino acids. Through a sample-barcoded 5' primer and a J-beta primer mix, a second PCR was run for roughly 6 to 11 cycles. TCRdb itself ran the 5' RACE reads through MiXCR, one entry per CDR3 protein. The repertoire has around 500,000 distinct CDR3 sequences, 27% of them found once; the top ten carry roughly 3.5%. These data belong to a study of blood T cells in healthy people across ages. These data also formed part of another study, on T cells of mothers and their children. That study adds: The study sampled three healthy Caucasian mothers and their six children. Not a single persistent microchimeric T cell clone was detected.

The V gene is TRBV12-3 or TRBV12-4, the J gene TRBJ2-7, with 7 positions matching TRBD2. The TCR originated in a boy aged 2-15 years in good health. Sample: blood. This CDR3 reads CASSLSGIYEQYF. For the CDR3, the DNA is TGCGCCAGCAGCTTGAGCGGGATATACGAGCAGTACTTC.